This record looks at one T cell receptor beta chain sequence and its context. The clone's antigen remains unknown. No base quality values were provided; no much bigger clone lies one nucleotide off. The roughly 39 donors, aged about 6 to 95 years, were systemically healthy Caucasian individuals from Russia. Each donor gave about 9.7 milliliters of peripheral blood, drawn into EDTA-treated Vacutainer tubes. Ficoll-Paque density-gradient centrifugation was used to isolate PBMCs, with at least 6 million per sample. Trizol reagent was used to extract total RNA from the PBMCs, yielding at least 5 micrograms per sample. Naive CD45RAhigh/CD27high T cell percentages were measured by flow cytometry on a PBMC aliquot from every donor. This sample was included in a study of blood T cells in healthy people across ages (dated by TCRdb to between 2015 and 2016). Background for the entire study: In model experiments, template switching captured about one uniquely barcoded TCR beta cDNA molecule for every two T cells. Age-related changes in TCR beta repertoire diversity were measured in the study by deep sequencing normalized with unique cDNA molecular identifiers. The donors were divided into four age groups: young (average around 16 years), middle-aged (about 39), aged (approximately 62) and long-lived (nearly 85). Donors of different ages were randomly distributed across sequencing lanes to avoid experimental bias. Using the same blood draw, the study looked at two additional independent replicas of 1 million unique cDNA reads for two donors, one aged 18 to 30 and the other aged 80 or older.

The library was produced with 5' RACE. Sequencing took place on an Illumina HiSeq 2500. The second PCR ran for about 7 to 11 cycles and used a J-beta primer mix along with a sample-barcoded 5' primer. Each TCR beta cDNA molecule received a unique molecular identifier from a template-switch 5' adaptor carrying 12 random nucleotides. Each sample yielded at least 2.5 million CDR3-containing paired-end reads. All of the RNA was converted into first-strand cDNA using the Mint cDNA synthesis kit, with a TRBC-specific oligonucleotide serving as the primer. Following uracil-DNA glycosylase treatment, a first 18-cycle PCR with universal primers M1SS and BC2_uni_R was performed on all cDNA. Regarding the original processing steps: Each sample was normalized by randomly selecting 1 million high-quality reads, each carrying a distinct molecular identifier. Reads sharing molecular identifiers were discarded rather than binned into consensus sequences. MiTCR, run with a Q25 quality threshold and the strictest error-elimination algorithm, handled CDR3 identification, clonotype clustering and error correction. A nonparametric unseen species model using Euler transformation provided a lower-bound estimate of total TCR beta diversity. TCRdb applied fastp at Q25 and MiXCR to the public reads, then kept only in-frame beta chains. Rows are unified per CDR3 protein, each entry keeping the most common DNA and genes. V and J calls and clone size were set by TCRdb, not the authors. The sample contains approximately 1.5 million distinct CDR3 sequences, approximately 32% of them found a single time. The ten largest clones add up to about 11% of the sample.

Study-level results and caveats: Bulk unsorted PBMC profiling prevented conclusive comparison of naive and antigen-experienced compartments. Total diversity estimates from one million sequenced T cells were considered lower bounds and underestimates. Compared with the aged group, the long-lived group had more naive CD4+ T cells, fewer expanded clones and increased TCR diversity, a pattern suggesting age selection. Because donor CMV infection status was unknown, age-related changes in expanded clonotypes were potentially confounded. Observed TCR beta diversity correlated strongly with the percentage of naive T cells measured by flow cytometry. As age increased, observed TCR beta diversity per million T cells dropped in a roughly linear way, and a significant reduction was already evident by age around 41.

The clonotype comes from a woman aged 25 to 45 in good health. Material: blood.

The nucleotides are TGCAGTGCCCCCTATGACCGAACCCTTCGACGGGAGCAGTACTTC. Its coded protein is CSAPYDRTLRREQYF. Recombination joined TRBV20-1 with TRBJ2-7, with the D gene not clear enough to name. Relative to germline, V is 6 bases shorter and J is 7 bases shorter, with 25 bases between their ends. From the germline V gene (reference sequence), CDR1 is DFQATT and CDR2 is SNEGSKA. The CDR3 runs 15 amino acids, cysteine and phenylalanine included. CDR3 DNA is the only sequence kept; it has 45 bases, read in frame from the first base.